The clone carrying this TCR beta chain was found a few times. These data originate in a study of blood T cell repertoires in COVID-19. Study in general: Some COVID-19 samples were acute and others convalescent; all came from the United States, Italy and Spain. T cells, B-cell-depleted T cells, or PBMCs supplied cDNA or gDNA.

The junction had 6 bases not matched to a gene; V was cut back by 6 bases and J by 3 bases. The CDR3 is 14 residues long. From germline, CDR1 is MDHEN and CDR2 SYDVKM. As handled by the study authors: Estimated nucleated cell counts came from reference gene primer amplification. Sequenced by immunoSEQ multiplex PCR; TCRdb stores in-frame clones only, minus some. That table furnishes V, J and clone size, whereas the DNA furnished D and trimming. The table shows 200,000 to 250,000 clones, with around 90% occurring only once. The source of this sequence is a man in his late teens or twenties with active or convalescent COVID-19. Sequencing used peripheral blood. The chain employs TRBV28 and TRBJ1-2, with 8 bases identical to TRBD1. CDR3: CASSLQGGDYGYTF. CDR3 bases: TGTGCCAGCAGCCTACAGGGGGGAGACTATGGCTACACCTTC.